The 16 T cell receptor beta chains reported below all come from one sample, sequenced in a study (dated by TCRdb to about 2015). Libraries were made using 5' RACE. Data came from an Illumina MiSeq. Using fastp trimming at Q25 and MiXCR clonotype assembly, TCRdb reanalyzed the public sequencing data and kept in-frame beta chains. Entries that share a CDR3 protein sequence are merged under the most common genes and DNA. The sample yields approximately 8,600 distinct CDR3 sequences; approximately 15% were counted once. Jointly, the top ten make up about 3.5% of the sample. Input material: memory CD4+ T cells sorted from blood. The label giving this sample's cell subset or site can be read as: memory CD4+ T cells, CD4+CD45RO+CD25-. The receptors derive from a female donor with breast cancer.

This clonotype was counted only a few times. This could be a read error, since a much larger clone is one nucleotide away. The rearrangement uses TRBV24-1 and TRBJ2-1, with D hard to call. The germline V gene encodes CDR1 KGHDR and CDR2 SFDVKD. The CDR3 length is 17 residues. CDR3 loop: CATSDGFQPSSYNEQCF. Written as DNA, the CDR3 is TGTGCCACCTCCGATGGGTTTCAGCCGAGCTCCTACAATGAGCAGTGCTTC.

The CDR3 spells CASSLVGYVQYV. The CDR3 coding sequence is TGTGCCAGCAGCTTAGTGGGGTACGTGCAGTACGTC. The V gene is TRBV7-9, the J gene TRBJ2-7; D is unresolved. This CDR3 spans 12 amino acids. CDR1 is SEHNR and CDR2 is FQNEAQ in the germline V gene (reference sequence).

In this sample, this clonotype is medium-sized. This chain links TRBV5-5 with TRBJ2-7; D call uncertain. Trimming removed 2 bases from V and 3 bases from J, with 9 bases in between. The CDR3 has 13 residues. Germline V gene lookup returns CDR1 SGHKS and CDR2 YYEKEE (reference sequence). DNA for the CDR3: TGTGCCAGCAGCTTTGGGATCGGCTACGAGCAGTACTTC. Its translation: CASSFGIGYEQYF.

To note about this clonotype: This clone may be a read error of a much larger clone one base away. V and J are TRBV11-3 and TRBJ2-7; 7 nucleotides line up with TRBD2. V lost 1 base, J lost 4 bases, and 7 bases stayed unmatched. The V gene's germline CDR1 is SGHNT and CDR2 YENEEA. The CDR3 spans 15 residues. Here the CDR3 DNA reads TGTGCCAGCAGCTTAGGCGGGGGAAGTTTTTACGAGCAGTACTTC. Translation: CASSLGGGSFYEQYF.

This clonotype is medium-sized in the sample. The rearrangement joins TRBV5-1 to TRBJ2-7; TRBD1 might be the D (5 bases). CDR3 length: 17 residues. Trimming left V 5 bases short and J 2 bases short, with 23 bases between. The germline V gene has CDR1 SGHRS and CDR2 YFSETQ. The CDR3 sequence is CASRQSQGTSPPYEQYF. CDR3 sequence (DNA): TGCGCCAGCAGGCAAAGCCAGGGAACCTCCCCGCCCTACGAGCAGTACTTC.

This clonotype was seen many times. V and J are TRBV3-1 and TRBJ2-3, with D possibly matching TRBD1 (7 bases). This CDR3 has 17 residues. The germline V gene encodes CDR1 LGHDT and CDR2 YNNKEL (reference sequence). Trimming stripped 0 bases from V and 4 bases from J, with 17 bases between. CDR3 residues: CASSQDPLGGTADTQYF. CDR3 nucleotides: TGTGCCAGCAGCCAAGACCCACTAGGGGGGACAGCAGATACGCAGTATTTT.

This clonotype was observed many times. The V and J genes are TRBV11-2 and TRBJ1-5; TRBD1 matches 7 bases. This CDR3 comprises 16 residues. V gave up 5 bases and J gave up 9 bases; unmatched junction bases: 16. Germline CDR1 SGHAT, CDR2 FQNNGV. CDR3 nucleotides: TGTGCCAGCAGCCCGGGACAGATTCTCCCACGAGGGCCCCAGCATTTT. It translates to CASSPGQILPRGPQHF.

As for this clonotype: This sequence may be a read error, since a much larger clone differs from it by one base. The chain uses TRBV28 and TRBJ1-6, with unresolved D. The CDR3 has 12 amino acids. V gave up 6 bases and J gave up 10 bases, with 10 bases separating them. CDR1 MDHEN and CDR2 SYDVKM come from the germline V gene. The CDR3 region is CASRESQSPLHF. CDR3 bases: TGTGCCAGCAGGGAAAGCCAATCACCCCTCCACTTT. Combining the CDR3 with reference TRBV28 and TRBJ1-6 gives the whole variable domain DVKVTQSSRYLVKRTGEKVFLECVQDMDHENMFWYRQDPGLGLRLIYFSYDVKMKEKGDIPEGYSVSREKKERFSLILESASTNQTSMYLCASRESQSPLHFGNGTRLTVT.

This clonotype was observed at least ten times. The rearrangement links TRBV5-1 to TRBJ2-3; D might be TRBD2 (6 bases). The CDR3 loop spans 15 amino acids. V was pared by 4 bases and J by 6 bases, with 18 bases between. Germline CDR1 SGHRS, CDR2 YFSETQ. The CDR3 sequence is CASSIGTAGTDTQYF. The CDR3 DNA is TGCGCCAGCAGCATCGGGACTGCCGGTACCGATACGCAGTATTTT.

As concerns this clonotype: This may come from a read error, since a much larger clone is one base off. The rearrangement uses TRBV12-3 or TRBV12-4 and TRBJ2-7, with D uncertain. The length of the CDR3 is 13 residues. Trimming took 6 bases from V and 3 from J, leaving 12 bases between them. The CDR3 protein is CASRRIGIYEQYF. The DNA for the CDR3 is TGTGCCAGCAGAAGGATAGGGATCTACGAGCAGTACTTC.

The chain is built from TRBV20-1 and TRBJ2-1, with D unclear. Trimming removed 0 bases from V and 7 bases from J, with 10 bases in between. Germline V CDR1 and CDR2: DFQATT, SNEGSKA (reference sequence). This CDR3 spans 13 amino acids. CDR3 DNA sequence: TGCAGTGCTAGAGATGACCGCAAAAATGAGCAGTTCTTC. Translating it yields CSARDDRKNEQFF.

The sample holds many counts of this clonotype. The chain couples TRBV6-6 to TRBJ2-7, with D maybe TRBD1 (5 bases). CDR3 length: 12 residues. Trimming removed 4 bases from V and 7 bases from J, with 11 bases in between. Per germline, CDR1 MNHNY and CDR2 SVGAGI (reference sequence). The CDR3 loop is CASSSGPGEQYF. CDR3 nucleotides: TGTGCCAGCAGTTCAGGCCCAGGGGAGCAGTACTTC.

This clonotype ranks as medium-sized. This chain uses TRBV20-1 with TRBJ2-1; 7 nucleotides align to TRBD2. CDR3 length: 13 amino acids. In germline, CDR1 is DFQATT, CDR2 SNEGSKA (reference sequence). V was clipped by 0 bases and J by 4 bases; unmatched bases: 0. The CDR3 coding sequence is TGCAGTGCTAGAGAGGGAGGGTACAATGAGCAGTTCTTC. This gives the protein CSAREGGYNEQFF.

This clonotype is labeled as medium-sized (0.01 to 0.1%). J is TRBJ2-7 and V is TRBV28, with D uncertain. The CDR3 consists of 12 residues. Germline-derived CDR1 and CDR2 are MDHEN and SYDVKM. Trimming removed 3 bases from V and 3 bases from J, with 6 bases in between. The CDR3 here is CASSLTGYEQYF. DNA of the CDR3: TGTGCCAGCAGTTTGACGGGCTACGAGCAGTACTTC.

With respect to this clonotype: This clone may be a read error of a much larger clone one base away. This rearrangement joins TRBV18 to TRBJ2-5, with D uncertain. The CDR3 spans 14 residues. CDR1 is KGHSH and CDR2 is LQKENI in the germline V gene. CDR3 region: CASPPTRSLETQYF. In DNA, the CDR3 is TGTGCCAGCCCACCAACCCGCAGCCTGGAGACCCAGTACTTC.

By frequency in the sample, this clonotype is medium-sized. V gene TRBV5-1 combines with J gene TRBJ1-1, with D hard to call. Germline lookup yields CDR1 SGHRS and CDR2 YFSETQ. The CDR3 extends over 14 amino acids. The V end lost 1 base, the J end lost 5 bases, and 12 bases lay between the germline ends. This CDR3 reads CASSLIAGETEAFF. The CDR3 DNA reads TGCGCCAGCAGCTTGATAGCTGGGGAGACTGAAGCTTTCTTT.